Listed here is a single TCR beta chain. Authors' data handling: Estimates of nucleated cell counts were drawn from the amplification of reference gene primers. The table came from immunoSEQ multiplex PCR; TCRdb's copy has only in-frame clones and leaves some out. V and J calls and clone size are given by that table; D and trimming were obtained from the DNA. Of about 18,000 clones in the sample, roughly nine tenths were seen once. The source of the sample is a study of blood T cell repertoires in COVID-19. Looking at the study overall: T cells, B-cell-depleted T cells, or PBMCs provided the cDNA or gDNA that served as material.

This CDR3 comprises 15 residues. The J segment lost 8 bases and the V segment lost 6 bases, leaving 11 bases of the junction unmatched. Germline values: CDR1 MNHEY, CDR2 SVGAGI. This TCR was sampled from a human donor in a cohort sampled during active COVID-19. The genes are TRBV6-5 and TRBJ1-4; 8 bases are shared with TRBD1. Sequencing was carried out using peripheral blood. CDR3 protein: CASRRSGTGGEKLFF. The CDR3 DNA reads TGTGCCAGCAGAAGATCTGGGACAGGAGGCGAAAAACTGTTTTTT.